Below, 19 T cell receptor beta chains from the same sample are listed, as sequenced in a study of regulatory T cells in long-lasting Graves disease. As to time point: newly diagnosed GD, antithyroid drugs for less than 3 months. There was RNA extracted from PBMCs, and the TCR library was made from it. Investigators prepared the TCR beta libraries by applying iRepertoire HTBI primers and Arm-PCR of CDR3 regions. One entry per CDR3 protein results from TCRdb running MiXCR on the multiplex PCR reads. Found here are about 420,000 distinct CDR3 sequences, around 15% of them singletons; the top ten hold 20% to 25%. Separately, the same data were catalogued under a study of T cells in Graves' hyperthyroidism and ophthalmopathy.

The specimen comprised peripheral blood mononuclear cells (PBMCs), sampled at new diagnosis, from a patient treated with antithyroid drugs. The receptors come from a woman between 18 and 29 years old with Graves disease.

As for this clonotype: A much larger clone lies a single base off, so this may be a read error. The V gene is TRBV6-1, the J gene TRBJ2-3; perhaps TRBD2 as D (5 bases). The V gene's germline CDR1 is MNHNS and CDR2 SASEGT. The length of the CDR3 is 13 residues. The chain's CDR3 is CTSRTLGTDTQYF. The CDR3 DNA follows: TGTACCAGCAGGACTCTTGGCACAGATACGCAGTATTTT.

There are many counts of this clonotype. The chain links TRBV5-5 to TRBJ2-4; D may be TRBD2 (5 bases). This CDR3 is built from 13 residues. CDR1 is SGHKS and CDR2 is YYEKEE in the germline V gene (reference sequence). The germline V and J ends were trimmed by 0 bases and 9 bases, with 10 bases remaining between them. The CDR3 loop reads CASSLEPAGIQYF. The CDR3 DNA reads TGTGCCAGCAGCTTGGAGCCCGCGGGCATTCAGTACTTC.

This clonotype was seen a handful of times. CDR3 region: CASSRGQGAHEQYF. In DNA form, the CDR3 reads TGTGCCAGCTCACGGGGACAGGGGGCCCACGAGCAGTACTTC. This chain joins TRBV18 and TRBJ2-7; 12 nucleotides match TRBD1. Germline V gene sequence: CDR1 KGHSH, CDR2 LQKENI. The CDR3 totals 14 residues. V shed 4 bases, J shed 5 bases, and the junction held 3 bases outside the gene matches. The full variable domain, in which reference TRBV18 and TRBJ2-7 provide the parts outside the CDR3, is NAGVMQNPRHLVRRRGQEARLRCSPMKGHSHVYWYRQLPEEGLKFMVYLQKENIIDESGMPKERFSAEFPKEGPSILRIQQVVRGDSAAYFCASSRGQGAHEQYFGPGTRLTVT.

This clonotype was picked up many times. The chain carries TRBV3-1 and TRBJ2-5; 14 positions match TRBD2. This CDR3 region has 16 residues. Trimming took 2 bases from V and 5 from J; bases not matched to a gene: 4. Germline lookup yields CDR1 LGHDT and CDR2 YNNKEL (reference sequence). The CDR3 nucleotides are TGTGCCAGCAGCCAACCGGGACTAGCGGGAGTCGAGACCCAGTACTTC. Encoded protein: CASSQPGLAGVETQYF.

This clonotype has just a few counts. This chain uses TRBV3-1 with TRBJ2-5; weak D call: TRBD2 (5 bases). The CDR3 is made up of 12 amino acids. V was shortened by 4 bases and J by 7 bases, with 10 bases between the two germline ends. Germline-derived CDR1 and CDR2 are LGHDT and YNNKEL (reference sequence). The CDR3, as DNA: TGTGCCAGCAGCCCTTCTAGCTGGACCCAGTACTTC. Protein: CASSPSSWTQYF.

The chain has TRBV6-1 and TRBJ1-3, with D maybe TRBD1 (5 bases). Germline-derived CDR1 and CDR2 are MNHNS and SASEGT. The CDR3 has 14 residues. Trimming cost V 7 bases and J 0 bases, with 10 bases left between them. CDR3 in DNA: TGTGCCAGCATCATGGACAACTCTGGAAACACCATATATTTT. This sequence encodes CASIMDNSGNTIYF.

At least ten counts were recorded for this clonotype. J is TRBJ2-3 and V is TRBV6-2 or TRBV6-3; no firm D call. The CDR3 contains 14 residues. Germline values: CDR1 MNHEY, CDR2 SVGEGT. V lost 2 bases to trimming and J lost 0 bases, with 6 bases between them. The CDR3 here is CASSYLTSTDTQYF. CDR3 DNA: TGTGCCAGCAGTTACCTGACTAGCACAGATACGCAGTATTTT.

V is TRBV6-8 and J is TRBJ2-1; D is perhaps TRBD2 (6 bases). The CDR3 extends over 15 amino acids. Germline CDR1 MNHGY, CDR2 SAAAGT. V was trimmed by 0 bases and J by 4 bases, leaving 10 bases between them. CDR3 loop: CASSYSSAGYNEQFF. The CDR3 DNA reads TGTGCCAGCAGTTACTCGAGCGCGGGGTACAATGAGCAGTTCTTC.

This clonotype was recorded many times. The chain recombines TRBV11-2 with TRBJ2-7, with D possibly TRBD1 on 6 matching bases. The germline V gene encodes CDR1 SGHAT and CDR2 FQNNGV. V was clipped by 1 base and J by 2 bases, with 9 bases between them. The CDR3 length is 14 residues. The CDR3 DNA reads TGTGCCAGCAGCTTAGGGACAGCCACCTACGAGCAGTACTTC. It yields the protein CASSLGTATYEQYF.

This clonotype was seen more than once but under ten times. V usage is TRBV4-1 and J usage is TRBJ1-6; possibly TRBD1 for D (6 bases). This CDR3 spans 18 amino acids. Germline V gives CDR1 MGHRA, CDR2 YSYEKL. Trimming cost V 0 bases and J 4 bases, with 16 bases left between them. CDR3: CASSQEPRQAGYNSPLHF. CDR3 sequence (DNA): TGCGCCAGCAGCCAAGAACCCCGACAGGCGGGGTATAATTCACCCCTCCACTTT.

J is TRBJ1-4 and V is TRBV5-6, with 11 bases aligning to TRBD1. Germline lookup yields CDR1 SGHDT and CDR2 YYEEEE. V dropped 2 bases and J dropped 0; count of bases not matched to a gene: 21. The CDR3 length is 23 residues. The CDR3 coding sequence is TGTGCCAGCAGCTTTACCGGGACAGGGGGTTCGTCCCCAAAATTCACAACTAATGAAAAACTGTTTTTT. Its translation: CASSFTGTGGSSPKFTTNEKLFF.

Only a few counts were recorded for this clonotype. The CDR3: CASSFASGLSYEQYF. The DNA for the CDR3 is TGTGCCAGCAGTTTTGCTAGCGGGCTTTCCTACGAGCAGTACTTC. This rearrangement joins TRBV27 to TRBJ2-7; 8 nucleotides match TRBD2. Germline values: CDR1 MNHEY, CDR2 SMNVEV (reference sequence). This CDR3 comprises 15 residues. The V segment lost 3 bases and the J segment 1 base; nucleotides outside the gene matches: 5.

The chain couples TRBV6-2 or TRBV6-3 to TRBJ2-7; D unresolved. V was trimmed by 2 bases and J by 6 bases, leaving 11 bases between them. Germline loops: CDR1 MNHEY, CDR2 SVGEGT. This CDR3 is 13 amino acids long. This CDR3 is CASSYHLSGEQYF. CDR3 DNA sequence: TGTGCCAGCAGTTACCACTTATCGGGCGAGCAGTACTTC.

This clonotype was observed many times. The chain employs TRBV3-1 and TRBJ1-1; D might be TRBD1 (5 bases). The CDR3 is 16 amino acids. CDR1 is LGHDT, CDR2 YNNKEL, per germline (reference sequence). Trimming removed 4 bases at V and 1 base at J, with 16 bases between. The CDR3 region has the DNA TGTGCCAGCAGCCCTCTAGCGTTTACAGGGAACACTGAAGCTTTCTTT. Translation: CASSPLAFTGNTEAFF. Supplemented by reference TRBV3-1 and TRBJ1-1, the full variable domain reads DTAVSQTPKYLVTQMGNDKSIKCEQNLGHDTMYWYKQDSKKFLKIMFSYNNKELIINETVPNRFSPKSPDKAHLNLHINSLELGDSAVYFCASSPLAFTGNTEAFFGQGTRLTVV.

The V gene is TRBV29-1, the J gene TRBJ2-5; 7 bases agree with TRBD2. Germline assignment: CDR1 SQVTM and CDR2 ANQGSEA. This CDR3 spans 14 amino acids. The J segment lost 1 base and the V segment lost 6 bases, leaving 8 bases of the junction unmatched. The CDR3 DNA is TGCAGCGTCCCCATGGGGGGGGGCCAAGAGACCCAGTACTTC. This codes for CSVPMGGGQETQYF.

This clonotype was detected many times. The chain employs TRBV5-1 and TRBJ2-7; TRBD2 might be the D (5 bases). The ends were cut back, 2 bases at V and 2 bases at J, with 14 bases in the middle. This CDR3 has 15 amino acids. Looked up from germline, CDR1 is SGHRS and CDR2 is YFSETQ. The CDR3 is CASSFGGQLTYEQYF. The CDR3 nucleotides are TGCGCCAGCAGCTTTGGCGGGCAACTTACCTACGAGCAGTACTTC. The complete variable domain, with remaining parts taken from reference TRBV5-1 and TRBJ2-7, reads KAGVTQTPRYLIKTRGQQVTLSCSPISGHRSVSWYQQTPGQGLQFLFEYFSETQRNKGNFPGRFSGRQFSNSRSEMNVSTLELGDSALYLCASSFGGQLTYEQYFGPGTRLTVT.

This clonotype was found a few times. This chain links TRBV29-1 with TRBJ2-5; 8 nucleotides agree with TRBD2. The germline V gene has CDR1 SQVTM and CDR2 ANQGSEA. The CDR3 is made up of 16 amino acids. V was clipped by 4 bases and J by 4 bases; unmatched bases: 14. The CDR3 is CSVGFREGFFPETQYF. The CDR3 DNA is TGCAGCGTTGGCTTCCGGGAGGGTTTCTTCCCAGAGACCCAGTACTTC. The variable domain in full, with the rest retrieved from reference TRBV29-1 and TRBJ2-5, is SAVISQKPSRDICQRGTSLTIQCQVDSQVTMMFWYRQQPGQSLTLIATANQGSEATYESGFVIDKFPISRPNLTFSTLTVSNMSPEDSSIYLCSVGFREGFFPETQYFGPGTRLLVL.

This clonotype was found many times. This sequence joins TRBV7-2 and TRBJ2-3; TRBD1 aligns across 11 bases. Trimming at V came to 4 bases and at J to 5 bases, leaving 5 bases not matched to a gene. The germline V gene has CDR1 SGHTA and CDR2 FQGNSA. The CDR3 extends over 15 amino acids. The DNA of the CDR3 is TGTGCCAGCAGCTCAACCGGGACAGGGGGAGATACGCAGTATTTT. Its translation: CASSSTGTGGDTQYF.

This clonotype was recorded many times. J is TRBJ1-1 and V is TRBV28; D remains ambiguous. The germline V gene encodes CDR1 MDHEN and CDR2 SYDVKM. This CDR3 contains 13 residues. Trimming pared 1 base from V and 1 base from J, leaving 4 bases between. DNA of the CDR3: TGTGCCAGCAGTTTATCAGAGAACACTGAAGCTTTCTTT. As protein: CASSLSENTEAFF.